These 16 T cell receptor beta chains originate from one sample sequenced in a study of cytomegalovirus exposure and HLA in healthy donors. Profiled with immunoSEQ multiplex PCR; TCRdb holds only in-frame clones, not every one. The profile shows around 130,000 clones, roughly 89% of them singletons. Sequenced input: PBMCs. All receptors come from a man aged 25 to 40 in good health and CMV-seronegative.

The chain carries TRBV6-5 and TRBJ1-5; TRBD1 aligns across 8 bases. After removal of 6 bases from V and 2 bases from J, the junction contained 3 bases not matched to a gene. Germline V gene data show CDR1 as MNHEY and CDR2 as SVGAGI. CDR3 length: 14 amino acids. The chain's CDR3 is CASRKGQGNQPQHF. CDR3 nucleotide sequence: TGTGCCAGCAGAAAGGGACAGGGCAATCAGCCCCAGCATTTT.

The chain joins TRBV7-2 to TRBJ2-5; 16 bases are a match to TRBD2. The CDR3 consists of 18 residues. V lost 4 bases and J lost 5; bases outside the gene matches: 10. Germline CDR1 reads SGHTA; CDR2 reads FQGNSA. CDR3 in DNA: TGTGCCAGCAGCTGGTCCGGGACTAGCGGGGGGGTTGGTGAGACCCAGTACTTC. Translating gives CASSWSGTSGGVGETQYF.

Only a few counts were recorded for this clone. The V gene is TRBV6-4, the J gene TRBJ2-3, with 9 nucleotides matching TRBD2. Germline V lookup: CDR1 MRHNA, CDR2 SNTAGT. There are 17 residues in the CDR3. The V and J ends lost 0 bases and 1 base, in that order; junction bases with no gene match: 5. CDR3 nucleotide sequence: TGTGCCAGCAGTGACTCCTTTAGCGGGGGAGGCACAGATACGCAGTATTTT. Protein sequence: CASSDSFSGGGTDTQYF.

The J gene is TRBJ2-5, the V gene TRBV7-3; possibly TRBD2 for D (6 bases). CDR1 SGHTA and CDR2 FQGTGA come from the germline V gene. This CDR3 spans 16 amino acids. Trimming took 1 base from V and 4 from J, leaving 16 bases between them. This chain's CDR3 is CASSLIGGMGGETQYF. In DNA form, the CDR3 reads TGTGCCAGCAGCTTAATAGGCGGGATGGGAGGAGAGACCCAGTACTTC.

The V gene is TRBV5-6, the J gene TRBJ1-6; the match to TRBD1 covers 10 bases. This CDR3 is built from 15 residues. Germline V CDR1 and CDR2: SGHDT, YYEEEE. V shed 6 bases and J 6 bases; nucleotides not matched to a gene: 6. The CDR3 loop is CASKIRDRGNSPLHF. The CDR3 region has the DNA TGTGCCAGCAAGATCCGGGACAGGGGTAATTCACCCCTCCACTTT.

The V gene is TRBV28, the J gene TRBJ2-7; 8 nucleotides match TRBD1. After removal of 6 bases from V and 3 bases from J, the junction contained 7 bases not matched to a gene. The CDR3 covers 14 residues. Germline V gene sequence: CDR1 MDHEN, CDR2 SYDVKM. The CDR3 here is CASRRDRNLYEQYF. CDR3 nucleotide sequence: TGTGCCAGCAGACGGGACAGGAATCTCTACGAGCAGTACTTC.

This CDR3 reads CASSLQGASDTQYF. CDR3 sequence (DNA): TGTGCCAGCAGCCTGCAGGGGGCTTCAGATACGCAGTATTTT. This chain links TRBV5-4 with TRBJ2-3; 8 bases line up with TRBD1. This CDR3 has 14 residues. With 4 bases clipped from V and 4 bases from J, the junction kept 5 bases outside the gene matches. From germline, CDR1 is SGHNT and CDR2 YYREEE (reference sequence).

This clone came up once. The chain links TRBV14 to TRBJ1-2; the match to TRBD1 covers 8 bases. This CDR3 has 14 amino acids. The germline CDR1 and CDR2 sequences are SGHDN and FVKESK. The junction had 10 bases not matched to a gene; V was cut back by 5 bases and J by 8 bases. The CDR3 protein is CASSASRGRGGYTF. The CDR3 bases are TGTGCCAGCAGCGCGAGCAGGGGGCGAGGCGGCTACACCTTC. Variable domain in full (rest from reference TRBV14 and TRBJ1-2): EAGVTQFPSHSVIEKGQTVTLRCDPISGHDNLYWYRRVMGKEIKFLLHFVKESKQDESGMPNNRFLAERTGGTYSTLKVQPAELEDSGVYFCASSASRGRGGYTFGSGTRLTVV.

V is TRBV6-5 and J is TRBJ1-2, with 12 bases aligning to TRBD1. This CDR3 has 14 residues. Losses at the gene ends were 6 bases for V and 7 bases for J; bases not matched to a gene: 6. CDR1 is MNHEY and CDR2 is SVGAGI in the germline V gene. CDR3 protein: CASSSGTGGSGYTF. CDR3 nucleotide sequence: TGTGCCAGCAGCTCCGGGACAGGGGGCTCTGGCTACACCTTC.

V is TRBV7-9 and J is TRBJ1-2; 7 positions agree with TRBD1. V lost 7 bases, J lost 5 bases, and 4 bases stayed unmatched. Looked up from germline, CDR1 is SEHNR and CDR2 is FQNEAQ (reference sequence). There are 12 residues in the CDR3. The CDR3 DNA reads TGTGCCAGCAACGAACAGGGGTATGGCTACACCTTC. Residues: CASNEQGYGYTF. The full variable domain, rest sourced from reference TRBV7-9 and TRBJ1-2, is DTGVSQNPRHKITKRGQNVTFRCDPISEHNRLYWYRQTLGQGPEFLTYFQNEAQLEKSRLLSDRFSAERPKGSFSTLEIQRTEQGDSAMYLCASNEQGYGYTFGSGTRLTVV.

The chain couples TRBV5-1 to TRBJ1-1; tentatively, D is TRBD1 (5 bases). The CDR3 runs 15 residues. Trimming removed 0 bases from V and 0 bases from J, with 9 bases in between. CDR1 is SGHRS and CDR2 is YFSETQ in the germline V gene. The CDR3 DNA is TGCGCCAGCAGCTTGGGAGGGACTTTGAACACTGAAGCTTTCTTT. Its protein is CASSLGGTLNTEAFF.

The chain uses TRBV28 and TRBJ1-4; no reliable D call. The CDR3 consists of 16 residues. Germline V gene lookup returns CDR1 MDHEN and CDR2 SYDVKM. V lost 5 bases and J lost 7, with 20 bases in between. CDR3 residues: CASSALRESVGEKLFF. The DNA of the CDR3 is TGTGCCAGCAGTGCCCTAAGGGAGTCGGTTGGTGAAAAACTGTTTTTT.

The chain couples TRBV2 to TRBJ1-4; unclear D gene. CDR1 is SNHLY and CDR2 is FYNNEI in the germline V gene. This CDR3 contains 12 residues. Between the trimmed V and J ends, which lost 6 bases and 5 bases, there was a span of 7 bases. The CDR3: CASSERNEKLFF. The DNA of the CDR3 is TGTGCCAGCAGCGAGAGAAATGAAAAACTGTTTTTT. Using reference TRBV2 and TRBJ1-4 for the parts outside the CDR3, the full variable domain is EPEVTQTPSHQVTQMGQEVILRCVPISNHLYFYWYRQILGQKVEFLVSFYNNEISEKSEIFDDQFSVERPDGSNFTLKIRSTKLEDSAMYFCASSERNEKLFFGSGTQLSVL.

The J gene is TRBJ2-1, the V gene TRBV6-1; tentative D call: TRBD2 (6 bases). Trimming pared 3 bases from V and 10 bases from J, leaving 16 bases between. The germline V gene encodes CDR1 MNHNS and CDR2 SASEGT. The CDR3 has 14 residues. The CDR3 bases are TGTGCCAGCAGTGAGGGCCTCCTCCGGGGGGAGCAGTTCTTC. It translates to CASSEGLLRGEQFF.

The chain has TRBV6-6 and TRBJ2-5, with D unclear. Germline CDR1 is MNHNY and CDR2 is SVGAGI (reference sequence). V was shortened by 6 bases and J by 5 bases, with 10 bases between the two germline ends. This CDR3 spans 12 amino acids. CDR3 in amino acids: CASSYPRETQYF. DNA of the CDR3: TGTGCCAGCAGCTATCCCAGGGAGACCCAGTACTTC.

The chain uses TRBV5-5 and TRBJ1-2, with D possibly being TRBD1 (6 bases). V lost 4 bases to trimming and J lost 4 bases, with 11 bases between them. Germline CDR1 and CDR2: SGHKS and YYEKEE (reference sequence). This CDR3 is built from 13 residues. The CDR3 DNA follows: TGTGCCAGCAGCACCCAGGGGAGCTATGGCTACACCTTC. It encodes CASSTQGSYGYTF.